A selection of T cell receptor beta chains follows, all from one sample in a study of sequential checkpoint blockade in melanoma. TCRdb keeps only in-frame clones here, not all; method: immunoSEQ multiplex PCR. The table lists roughly 20,000 clones, about four fifths of them singletons. The sequenced sample was CD8+ T cells sorted from blood (inferred from file names), obtained from a patient given nivolumab and ipilimumab in sequence. The receptors stem from a human donor with melanoma. CDR3s include the opening cysteine and the closing phenylalanine or tryptophan. Fields, in order: D gene, J gene, clone size, V gene, CDR3 DNA, CDR3 protein. The D gene is left open where the match is weak. Where a row states a size, it is once, few, many or the class of an expanded clone; other rows omit it.

d_call: .
j_call: TRBJ2-7
clone_size: .
v_call: TRBV28
cdr3_nt: TGTGCCAGCAGTTTGCGGGGATCCGACGAGCAGTACTTC
cdr3_aa: CASSLRGSDEQYF

d_call: TRBD2
j_call: TRBJ2-3
clone_size: .
v_call: TRBV7-9
cdr3_nt: TGTGCCAGCAGCTGGGGGGGGACTAGCGGTACAGATACGCAGTATTTT
cdr3_aa: CASSWGGTSGTDTQYF

d_call: .
j_call: TRBJ1-5
clone_size: .
v_call: TRBV21-1
cdr3_nt: TGTGCCAGCAGAACTAGGAACAGGGTCTCTGAGGGTAGCAATCAGCCCCAGCATTTT
cdr3_aa: CASRTRNRVSEGSNQPQHF

d_call: TRBD2
j_call: TRBJ2-7
clone_size: .
v_call: TRBV2
cdr3_nt: TGTGCCAGCAGTGTGCCTAGCGGGGCCTACGAGCAGTACTTC
cdr3_aa: CASSVPSGAYEQYF

d_call: TRBD2
j_call: TRBJ2-1
clone_size: .
v_call: TRBV4-2
cdr3_nt: TGTGCCAGCAGTCCGACTAGCGGGGGGGCCTACAATGAGCAGTTCTTC
cdr3_aa: CASSPTSGGAYNEQFF

d_call: .
j_call: TRBJ2-2
clone_size: medium-sized
v_call: TRBV6-5
cdr3_nt: TGTGCCAGCAGTTACCTATTAGCAGGGGCCGGGGAGCTGTTTTTT
cdr3_aa: CASSYLLAGAGELFF

d_call: .
j_call: TRBJ1-1
clone_size: once
v_call: TRBV7-8
cdr3_nt: TGTGCCAGCAGCTTAAGCGGTCGGGGATTGGGAACTGAAGCTTTCTTT
cdr3_aa: CASSLSGRGLGTEAFF

d_call: TRBD2
j_call: TRBJ2-5
clone_size: .
v_call: TRBV9
cdr3_nt: TGTGCCAGCAGCGTAGGGCTAGCGGGGGCTCAAGAGACCCAGTACTTC
cdr3_aa: CASSVGLAGAQETQYF

d_call: .
j_call: TRBJ2-2
clone_size: .
v_call: TRBV10-3
cdr3_nt: TGTGCCATCTTTGGAGGGGACACCGGGGAGCTGTTTTTT
cdr3_aa: CAIFGGDTGELFF

d_call: .
j_call: TRBJ1-1
clone_size: .
v_call: TRBV27
cdr3_nt: TGTGCCAGCAGTTTATATGGTTGGGGCATCTCGAACACTGAAGCTTTCTTT
cdr3_aa: CASSLYGWGISNTEAFF

d_call: TRBD2
j_call: TRBJ2-2
clone_size: .
v_call: TRBV7-9
cdr3_nt: TGTGCCAGCAGCTCTTTGACTAGCCGGACCGGGGAGCTGTTTTTT
cdr3_aa: CASSSLTSRTGELFF

d_call: .
j_call: TRBJ2-7
clone_size: .
v_call: TRBV29-1
cdr3_nt: TGCAGCGTACGTGGCGGAGAGGGCTACGAGCAGTACTTC
cdr3_aa: CSVRGGEGYEQYF

d_call: .
j_call: TRBJ2-1
clone_size: .
v_call: TRBV6-4
cdr3_nt: TGTGCCAGCATCTTCCGGGACATGAGAAATGAGCAGTTCTTC
cdr3_aa: CASIFRDMRNEQFF

d_call: .
j_call: TRBJ1-1
clone_size: once
v_call: TRBV27
cdr3_nt: TGTGCCAGCAGTTTATCGTCCGCGGGTAACACTGAAGCTTTCTTT
cdr3_aa: CASSLSSAGNTEAFF

d_call: .
j_call: TRBJ2-4
clone_size: few
v_call: TRBV6-5
cdr3_nt: TGTGCCAGCAGTCCGATTGGGGGGGCGAGGAACATTCAGTACTTC
cdr3_aa: CASSPIGGARNIQYF

d_call: TRBD2
j_call: TRBJ2-7
clone_size: .
v_call: TRBV27
cdr3_nt: TGTGCCAGCAGTTTAGTAAGGGAGGGCGAGCAGTACTTC
cdr3_aa: CASSLVREGEQYF

d_call: TRBD2
j_call: TRBJ2-1
clone_size: .
v_call: TRBV4-2
cdr3_nt: TGTGCCAGCAGCCAAGAGTGGAGTCTAGCGGGAACGTATGAGCAGTTCTTC
cdr3_aa: CASSQEWSLAGTYEQFF

d_call: TRBD1
j_call: TRBJ1-6
clone_size: few
v_call: TRBV28
cdr3_nt: TGTGCCAGCAGTTTAGGAGGGGGCGATTCACCCCTCCACTTT
cdr3_aa: CASSLGGGDSPLHF

d_call: TRBD2
j_call: TRBJ2-1
clone_size: .
v_call: TRBV6-4
cdr3_nt: TGTGCCAGCAGTGACACACTGGGACTAGCGGGAGGGTCCTACAATGAGCAGTTCTTC
cdr3_aa: CASSDTLGLAGGSYNEQFF

d_call: TRBD2
j_call: TRBJ2-1
clone_size: .
v_call: TRBV27
cdr3_nt: TGTGCCAGCACCCCACTAGCGGGCACCTACAATGAGCAGTTCTTC
cdr3_aa: CASTPLAGTYNEQFF

d_call: .
j_call: TRBJ2-7
clone_size: .
v_call: TRBV10-2
cdr3_nt: TGCGCCAGCAGTCCCGGGTCTACCTACGAGCAGTACTTC
cdr3_aa: CASSPGSTYEQYF

d_call: TRBD2
j_call: TRBJ2-7
clone_size: .
v_call: TRBV6-1
cdr3_nt: TGTGCCAGCTCTGAGCGGGAATTCGACGAGCAGTACTTC
cdr3_aa: CASSEREFDEQYF

d_call: .
j_call: TRBJ1-2
clone_size: .
v_call: TRBV28
cdr3_nt: TGTGCCAGCAAAAAGGAAGGCGGGTCAAACTATGGCTACACCTTC
cdr3_aa: CASKKEGGSNYGYTF